This is a list of T cell receptor beta chains from one sample in a study of blood T cell repertoires in COVID-19. The repertoire was sequenced with immunoSEQ multiplex PCR; TCRdb's copy has only in-frame clones and lacks some. The data show roughly 200,000 clones, roughly 77% seen once. Sequenced: peripheral blood. The receptor source for this set is a woman in her 40s with COVID-19, enrolled during active disease. Each CDR3 is given with its conserved first and last residue. D genes are given only for firm matches. Size is omitted from some rows. Given values are once, few, many or a class for expanded clones.

d_gene: TRBD1
j_gene: TRBJ1-4
abundance: -
v_gene: TRBV29-1
CDR3nt: TGCAGCGCTGGACAGGTCGAAAAACTGTTTTTT
CDR3aa: CSAGQVEKLFF

d_gene: -
j_gene: TRBJ2-3
abundance: -
v_gene: TRBV10-3
CDR3nt: TGTGCCATCAGCTGGACTGCCCACACAGATACGCAGTATTTT
CDR3aa: CAISWTAHTDTQYF

d_gene: TRBD1
j_gene: TRBJ2-4
abundance: -
v_gene: TRBV2
CDR3nt: TGTGCCAGCAGTGAAGGACAGGGAAACATTCAGTACTTC
CDR3aa: CASSEGQGNIQYF

d_gene: TRBD2
j_gene: TRBJ2-1
abundance: -
v_gene: TRBV18
CDR3nt: TGTGCCAGCTCACCAACTAGCGGGGTCTACAATGAGCAGTTCTTC
CDR3aa: CASSPTSGVYNEQFF

d_gene: TRBD2
j_gene: TRBJ2-7
abundance: -
v_gene: TRBV27
CDR3nt: TGTGCCAGCAGTTTAGATGAACTAGCGGCAAACTACGAGCAGTACTTC
CDR3aa: CASSLDELAANYEQYF

d_gene: TRBD2
j_gene: TRBJ2-5
abundance: -
v_gene: TRBV7-2
CDR3nt: TGTGCCAGCAGCTCGGGGGGGCCAAGAGAGACCCAGTACTTC
CDR3aa: CASSSGGPRETQYF

d_gene: -
j_gene: TRBJ2-3
abundance: -
v_gene: TRBV5-1
CDR3nt: TGCGCCAGCAGCTTTATTGGCGGGGACTCAGATACGCAGTATTTT
CDR3aa: CASSFIGGDSDTQYF

d_gene: -
j_gene: TRBJ1-2
abundance: -
v_gene: TRBV23-1
CDR3nt: TGCGCCAGCAGTCGAACAGGAATGGTTAACTATGGCTACACCTTC
CDR3aa: CASSRTGMVNYGYTF

d_gene: -
j_gene: TRBJ1-4
abundance: -
v_gene: TRBV11-2
CDR3nt: TGTGCCAGCAGCTTAGTGAGGCCTACAGGTTTTGGAAATGAAAAACTGTTTTTT
CDR3aa: CASSLVRPTGFGNEKLFF

d_gene: TRBD1
j_gene: TRBJ1-1
abundance: -
v_gene: TRBV18
CDR3nt: TGTGCCAGCTCACCGGGACAGGGGGCGCGGACTGAAGCTTTCTTT
CDR3aa: CASSPGQGARTEAFF

d_gene: TRBD2
j_gene: TRBJ2-7
abundance: -
v_gene: TRBV29-1
CDR3nt: TGCAGCGTTGAAGAGCGGGAGGGCCTGGACTACGAGCAGTACTTC
CDR3aa: CSVEEREGLDYEQYF

d_gene: -
j_gene: TRBJ2-5
abundance: -
v_gene: TRBV3-1/TRBV3-2
CDR3nt: TGTGCCAGCAGCCAAGATAAGGAGGACTGGGTCCAAGAGACCCAGTACTTC
CDR3aa: CASSQDKEDWVQETQYF

d_gene: -
j_gene: TRBJ1-2
abundance: -
v_gene: TRBV27
CDR3nt: TGTGCCAGCAGTTCCCAGTTGAGGGATTATGGCTACACCTTC
CDR3aa: CASSSQLRDYGYTF

d_gene: -
j_gene: TRBJ2-7
abundance: -
v_gene: TRBV10-3
CDR3nt: TGTGCCATCAGTGAGTCGATTAGCGGTTCCTACGAGCAGTACTTC
CDR3aa: CAISESISGSYEQYF

d_gene: TRBD1
j_gene: TRBJ1-1
abundance: -
v_gene: TRBV5-1
CDR3nt: TGCGCCAGCAGCTTGGCGGGCAGGGGGGACACTGAAGCTTTCTTT
CDR3aa: CASSLAGRGDTEAFF

d_gene: -
j_gene: TRBJ1-6
abundance: -
v_gene: TRBV6-5
CDR3nt: TGTGCCAGCAGTTACACAACGGGACACCAATCACCCCTCCACTTT
CDR3aa: CASSYTTGHQSPLHF

d_gene: TRBD1
j_gene: TRBJ2-2
abundance: -
v_gene: TRBV2
CDR3nt: TGTGCCAGCAGCCCACAGGGGGCATCCACCGGGGAGCTGTTTTTT
CDR3aa: CASSPQGASTGELFF

d_gene: TRBD1
j_gene: TRBJ2-1
abundance: -
v_gene: TRBV5-4
CDR3nt: TGTGCCAGCACCATAGATGGACAGGACTACAATGAGCAGTTCTTC
CDR3aa: CASTIDGQDYNEQFF

d_gene: TRBD2
j_gene: TRBJ2-3
abundance: -
v_gene: TRBV7-9
CDR3nt: TGTGCCAGCAGCTTAGCGGTAGCGGGAGGTGGAGATACGCAGTATTTT
CDR3aa: CASSLAVAGGGDTQYF

d_gene: TRBD1
j_gene: TRBJ1-1
abundance: few
v_gene: TRBV10-3
CDR3nt: TGTGCCATCAGTGAGCCAACGTACAGGGGTTTCACTGAAGCTTTCTTT
CDR3aa: CAISEPTYRGFTEAFF

d_gene: -
j_gene: TRBJ1-1
abundance: -
v_gene: TRBV7-3
CDR3nt: TGTGCCAGCAGCCGGACAGTAATGGACACTGAAGCTTTCTTT
CDR3aa: CASSRTVMDTEAFF

d_gene: TRBD1
j_gene: TRBJ1-1
abundance: -
v_gene: TRBV12-5
CDR3nt: TGTGCTAGTGGTCAGGGGACAGGGGACACTTTCTTT
CDR3aa: CASGQGTGDTFF

d_gene: -
j_gene: TRBJ1-5
abundance: few
v_gene: TRBV28
CDR3nt: TGTGCCAGCAGCCCAGATAGCAATCAGCCCCAGCATTTT
CDR3aa: CASSPDSNQPQHF

d_gene: TRBD2
j_gene: TRBJ2-5
abundance: once
v_gene: TRBV6-6
CDR3nt: TGTGCCAGCAGGCGAACTAGCGGGAGTTTCGAGACCCAGTACTTC
CDR3aa: CASRRTSGSFETQYF

d_gene: TRBD1
j_gene: TRBJ1-4
abundance: -
v_gene: TRBV12-5
CDR3nt: TGTGCTAGTGGGAAGACAGGGGATAATGAAAAACTGTTTTTT
CDR3aa: CASGKTGDNEKLFF

d_gene: -
j_gene: TRBJ2-1
abundance: -
v_gene: TRBV29-1
CDR3nt: TGCAGCGTTGATCGGTCAGGTTCCTACAATGAGCAGTTCTTC
CDR3aa: CSVDRSGSYNEQFF

d_gene: -
j_gene: TRBJ1-3
abundance: once
v_gene: TRBV30
CDR3nt: TGTGCCTGCGAGGGAAACACCATATATTTT
CDR3aa: CACEGNTIYF

d_gene: TRBD1
j_gene: TRBJ1-5
abundance: -
v_gene: TRBV29-1
CDR3nt: TGCAGCGTTGCCGGGACAGCTAATCAGCCCCAGCATTTT
CDR3aa: CSVAGTANQPQHF

d_gene: TRBD1
j_gene: TRBJ1-4
abundance: -
v_gene: TRBV5-1
CDR3nt: TGCGCCAGCAGACAGGGGCCAACTAATGAAAAACTGTTTTTT
CDR3aa: CASRQGPTNEKLFF

d_gene: -
j_gene: TRBJ1-1
abundance: few
v_gene: TRBV29-1
CDR3nt: TGCAGCGCAAAGGGATCGGGGGGAACTGAAGCTTTCTTT
CDR3aa: CSAKGSGGTEAFF

d_gene: -
j_gene: TRBJ2-7
abundance: -
v_gene: TRBV6-5
CDR3nt: TGTGCCAGCAGTTACTCCTCGAGGAGGGCGCCCTACGAGCAGTACTTC
CDR3aa: CASSYSSRRAPYEQYF

d_gene: TRBD2
j_gene: TRBJ2-3
abundance: -
v_gene: TRBV7-3
CDR3nt: TGTGCCAGCAGCCTGACTAGCGGGGGGGGCATGCATTTT
CDR3aa: CASSLTSGGGMHF

d_gene: -
j_gene: TRBJ1-5
abundance: -
v_gene: TRBV4-2
CDR3nt: TGTGCCAGCAGGGTATCGGAGGGTATGAATCAGCCCCAGCATTTT
CDR3aa: CASRVSEGMNQPQHF

d_gene: TRBD2
j_gene: TRBJ2-1
abundance: -
v_gene: TRBV4-1
CDR3nt: TGCGCCAGCAGCCAAGATTCGACGGGAGGCTACAATGAGCAGTTCTTC
CDR3aa: CASSQDSTGGYNEQFF